The 22 T cell receptor beta chains below come from one sample, sequenced in a study of naive and memory T cell subsets listed by TCRdb under 2017. Libraries were made using UMI-ligation and nested PCR. The sample was run on an Illumina MiSeq. To cover both TRBC1 and TRBC2, the beta constant-region primer consisted of an equimolar mix of two oligonucleotides. Four rounds of PCR, combining the SP2 primer with nested alpha and beta constant-region primers, were used to amplify the ligated cDNA. TCRdb took the public reads, trimmed them with fastp at Q25, ran MiXCR for clone calling and kept in-frame beta chains. One record per CDR3 amino acid sequence lists the most common genes and DNA. This sample lists about 120,000 distinct CDR3 sequences; 36% were detected once. The ten largest make up around 0.92% of the sample. Sequencing was performed on central memory CD4+ T cells from blood. Taken with the paper, the label for cell subset or site translates to: central memory, CD45RA- CD27+. Receptor source: a human donor in good health.

J is TRBJ2-5 and V is TRBV11-2; the D gene is possibly TRBD2 (6 bases). The germline gives CDR1 SGHAT, CDR2 FQNNGV. This CDR3 comprises 15 residues. V was trimmed by 1 base and J by 5 bases, leaving 14 bases between them. CDR3 protein: CASSLVPTRSETQYF. The CDR3 DNA sequence: TGTGCCAGCAGCTTAGTTCCGACTAGATCGGAGACCCAGTACTTC.

This clonotype was found once. CDR3 bases: TGCAGTGCTACCGGTACAGGGCTGCCGTATGGCTACACCTTC. Residues: CSATGTGLPYGYTF. This chain links TRBV20-1 with TRBJ1-2, with a tentative D call TRBD1 (6 bases). Per the germline V gene, CDR1 is DFQATT and CDR2 is SNEGSKA (reference sequence). The CDR3 sequence is 14 residues long. The ends were cut back, 4 bases at V and 5 bases at J, with 17 bases in the middle.

The chain recombines TRBV2 with TRBJ1-5; D may be TRBD1 (6 bases). The ends were cut back, 7 bases at V and 2 bases at J, with 9 bases in the middle. Germline CDR1 SNHLY, CDR2 FYNNEI. This CDR3 contains 13 residues. CDR3 nucleotides: TGTGCCAGCAACCGACAGGGCAATCAGCCCCAGCATTTT. Translation: CASNRQGNQPQHF.

J is TRBJ1-1 and V is TRBV18, with 10 bases matching TRBD1. The CDR3 has 17 amino acids. The germline CDR1 and CDR2 sequences are KGHSH and LQKENI. The ends lost 1 base at V and 4 bases at J; junction bases unmatched: 9. DNA for the CDR3: TGTGCCAGCTCACCACTGGGACAGGGGCGGCAGAGCACTGAAGCTTTCTTT. As protein: CASSPLGQGRQSTEAFF. Full variable domain (outside the CDR3, taken from reference TRBV18 and TRBJ1-1): NAGVMQNPRHLVRRRGQEARLRCSPMKGHSHVYWYRQLPEEGLKFMVYLQKENIIDESGMPKERFSAEFPKEGPSILRIQQVVRGDSAAYFCASSPLGQGRQSTEAFFGQGTRLTVV.

The gene calls are TRBV20-1 and TRBJ2-7; 10 bases fit TRBD2. The CDR3 runs to 13 residues. V lost 5 bases and J lost 4; bases outside the gene matches: 5. CDR1 and CDR2 from the germline V gene are DFQATT and SNEGSKA (reference sequence). CDR3 protein: CSASRTSGYEQYF. As DNA, the CDR3 is TGCAGTGCTTCTCGGACTAGCGGTTACGAGCAGTACTTC.

This clonotype came up a few times. V gene TRBV29-1 combines with J gene TRBJ1-2, with 7 bases fitting TRBD1. CDR3 size: 13 residues. V shed 4 bases and J 7 bases; nucleotides not matched to a gene: 9. The germline V gene has CDR1 SQVTM and CDR2 ANQGSEA. Written as DNA, the CDR3 is TGCAGCGTTGGGACACAGGGGTTGGGTGGCTACACCTTC. Residues: CSVGTQGLGGYTF. The full variable domain, rest sourced from reference TRBV29-1 and TRBJ1-2, is SAVISQKPSRDICQRGTSLTIQCQVDSQVTMMFWYRQQPGQSLTLIATANQGSEATYESGFVIDKFPISRPNLTFSTLTVSNMSPEDSSIYLCSVGTQGLGGYTFGSGTRLTVV.

The chain combines TRBV5-1 with TRBJ2-3; 12 nucleotides agree with TRBD2. Germline assignment: CDR1 SGHRS and CDR2 YFSETQ. CDR3 length equals 18 residues. J gave up 0 bases and V 2 bases, and 7 bases lay outside the gene matches. CDR3 protein: CASSFTSGRPGSTDTQYF. The DNA for the CDR3 is TGCGCCAGCAGCTTCACTAGCGGGAGGCCGGGGAGCACAGATACGCAGTATTTT.

The CDR3 DNA is TGTGCCAGCAGCTTAAGGGTAGGGACCTTTCCCCACGAGCAGTACTTC. Translating it yields CASSLRVGTFPHEQYF. The chain has TRBV7-3 and TRBJ2-7; D possibly uses TRBD1 or TRBD2 (5 bases each). Germline CDR1 and CDR2: SGHTA and FQGTGA. The CDR3 is made up of 16 amino acids. Between the trimmed V and J ends, which lost 1 base and 5 bases, there was a span of 18 bases.

V usage is TRBV20-1 and J usage is TRBJ2-1, with D perhaps being TRBD1 or TRBD2 (5 bases each). CDR3 length: 15 residues. V was cut by 3 bases and J by 8 bases, with 20 bases left in between. Germline V gene sequence: CDR1 DFQATT, CDR2 SNEGSKA (reference sequence). CDR3 bases: TGCAGTGCTAGCCGGGGCAGCGGCAATGTGGATGAGCAGTTCTTC. This sequence encodes CSASRGSGNVDEQFF.

This chain connects TRBV20-1 to TRBJ1-2; D might be TRBD1 (5 bases). CDR1 and CDR2 (germline): DFQATT, SNEGSKA (reference sequence). Trimming cost V 0 bases and J 4 bases, with 15 bases left between them. The CDR3 length is 15 residues. In nucleotides, the CDR3 is TGCAGTGCTAGAGAGCACCAGGGATGGGTCTATGGCTACACCTTC. This encodes CSAREHQGWVYGYTF.

This chain uses TRBV20-1 with TRBJ2-1, with 9 bases that match TRBD1. Germline CDR1 reads DFQATT; CDR2 reads SNEGSKA (reference sequence). J was trimmed by 4 bases and V by 6 bases; bases with no gene match: 19. The CDR3 is made up of 18 amino acids. CDR3 nucleotide sequence: TGCAGTGCCATGACCCCGGGACAGGGTATGAGGTATTACAATGAGCAGTTCTTC. Protein product: CSAMTPGQGMRYYNEQFF.

This clonotype has just a few counts. The chain uses TRBV18 and TRBJ2-2, with D possibly being TRBD2 (6 bases). The CDR3 covers 15 residues. The V and J ends lost 6 bases and 2 bases respectively, with 13 bases between them. The germline V gene has CDR1 KGHSH and CDR2 LQKENI. The CDR3 here is CASSAQEGNTGELFF. In nucleotides, the CDR3 is TGTGCCAGCTCGGCCCAGGAGGGCAACACCGGGGAGCTGTTTTTT.

The chain carries TRBV24-1 and TRBJ1-5, with TRBD1 as a possible D gene (5 bases). V lost 3 bases, J lost 7 bases, and 9 bases lay in between. The CDR3 extends over 13 amino acids. Per the germline V gene, CDR1 is KGHDR and CDR2 is SFDVKD. The CDR3 nucleotides read TGTGCCACCAGTGATCGAGGGGACCAGCCCCAGCATTTT. It encodes CATSDRGDQPQHF.

This clonotype was recorded at least ten times. The chain joins TRBV20-1 to TRBJ2-5; TRBD2 might be the D (6 bases). This CDR3 spans 13 amino acids. Trimming took 4 bases from V and 3 from J, leaving 12 bases between them. Per germline, CDR1 DFQATT and CDR2 SNEGSKA (reference sequence). CDR3 DNA: TGCAGTGCTATCTACGGCGGGGAAGAGACCCAGTACTTC. Its protein is CSAIYGGEETQYF.

There are a few counts of this clonotype. The CDR3 region has the DNA TGTGCCAGCAGCCAAGGGACGAGGGAGCAGTACTTC. As protein: CASSQGTREQYF. The chain carries TRBV3-1 and TRBJ2-7, with D unresolved. Germline loops: CDR1 LGHDT, CDR2 YNNKEL (reference sequence). V was pared by 1 base and J by 7 bases, with 8 bases between. The length of the CDR3 is 12 residues.

This sequence joins TRBV6-6 and TRBJ2-5; a weak D match, TRBD1 (6 bases). The CDR3 totals 15 residues. CDR1 is MNHNY, CDR2 SVGAGI, per germline (reference sequence). Trimming shortened V by 5 bases and J by 1 base, and 14 bases separated the two germline ends. CDR3 coding DNA: TGTGCCAGCAGTCAGCATAGGGGGATCCAAGAGACCCAGTACTTC. This sequence encodes CASSQHRGIQETQYF.

J is TRBJ2-3 and V is TRBV12-3 or TRBV12-4, with 8 bases matching TRBD1. This CDR3 is built from 16 residues. Trimming took 9 bases from V and 4 from J; bases not matched to a gene: 15. The CDR3 sequence: CASRQSRQGNADTQYF. The CDR3 DNA sequence: TGTGCCAGTCGTCAGAGCCGACAGGGGAACGCAGATACGCAGTATTTT.

The genes are TRBV6-5 and TRBJ2-2; no clear D gene. V was cut by 3 bases and J by 1 base, with 6 bases left in between. The length of the CDR3 is 14 residues. Germline lookup yields CDR1 MNHEY and CDR2 SVGAGI. CDR3 sequence: CASSYFGNTGELFF. CDR3 bases: TGTGCCAGCAGTTATTTCGGGAACACCGGGGAGCTGTTTTTT.

The rearrangement links TRBV6-5 to TRBJ2-1, with 9 positions matching TRBD2. The J segment lost 1 base and the V segment lost 5 bases, leaving 9 bases of the junction unmatched. Germline V CDR1 and CDR2: MNHEY, SVGAGI. The CDR3 sequence is 17 residues long. The DNA of the CDR3 is TGTGCCAGCAGTACCCGTGGGACTAGCAGATCCTACAATGAGCAGTTCTTC. Translating gives CASSTRGTSRSYNEQFF.

This chain joins TRBV14 and TRBJ2-7; D possibly corresponds to TRBD2 (6 bases). The germline V gene has CDR1 SGHDN and CDR2 FVKESK. The CDR3 totals 14 residues. Trimming stripped 4 bases from V and 5 bases from J, with 15 bases between. CDR3 amino acids: CASSRAGSGDEQYF. CDR3 DNA sequence: TGTGCCAGCAGCCGGGCGGGGTCGGGGGACGAGCAGTACTTC.

This clonotype has just a few counts. The chain combines TRBV13 with TRBJ2-3; TRBD1 matches 8 bases. The CDR3 is 15 residues long. After removal of 5 bases from V and 6 bases from J, the junction contained 10 bases not matched to a gene. The germline V gene encodes CDR1 PRHDT and CDR2 FYEKMQ (reference sequence). CDR3 sequence (DNA): TGTGCCAGCAGCGCCTGGACAGGGATGAGGGATACGCAGTATTTT. Translating gives CASSAWTGMRDTQYF.

The chain has TRBV29-1 and TRBJ2-5, with a weak D call TRBD2 (6 bases). CDR3 length: 14 residues. V shed 7 bases and J shed 2 bases, with 17 bases lying between them. Per germline, CDR1 SQVTM and CDR2 ANQGSEA. The CDR3 protein is CSANTPGGQETQYF. CDR3 bases: TGCAGCGCAAACACCCCCGGGGGACAAGAGACCCAGTACTTC.